What follows describes a single T cell receptor (beta chain). The sample is drawn from a study of blood T cell repertoires in COVID-19. Study background: The samples span acute and convalescent COVID-19 from the United States, Italy and Spain. PBMCs, B-cell-depleted T cells, or T cells were the source of the cDNA or gDNA that made up the material.

Original processing methods: Scientists estimated how many nucleated cells there were by amplifying reference gene primers. Profiled with immunoSEQ multiplex PCR; TCRdb holds only in-frame clones, not every one. For V, J and clone size, that table is used; D and trimming come from the DNA. The sample contains 200,000 or so clones, roughly 80% of which appear only once. CDR1 is SGHRS, CDR2 YFSETQ, per germline. The CDR3 has 12 amino acids. The V end was cut by 0 bases, the J end by 6 bases, with 6 bases between. The source is a woman of 80 years or more with acute or convalescent COVID-19. The chain carries TRBV5-1 and TRBJ1-1, with D tentatively TRBD1 (5 bases). The sample was peripheral blood. The CDR3: CASSLAGSEAFF. CDR3 DNA sequence: TGCGCCAGCAGCTTGGCAGGGTCTGAAGCTTTCTTT.